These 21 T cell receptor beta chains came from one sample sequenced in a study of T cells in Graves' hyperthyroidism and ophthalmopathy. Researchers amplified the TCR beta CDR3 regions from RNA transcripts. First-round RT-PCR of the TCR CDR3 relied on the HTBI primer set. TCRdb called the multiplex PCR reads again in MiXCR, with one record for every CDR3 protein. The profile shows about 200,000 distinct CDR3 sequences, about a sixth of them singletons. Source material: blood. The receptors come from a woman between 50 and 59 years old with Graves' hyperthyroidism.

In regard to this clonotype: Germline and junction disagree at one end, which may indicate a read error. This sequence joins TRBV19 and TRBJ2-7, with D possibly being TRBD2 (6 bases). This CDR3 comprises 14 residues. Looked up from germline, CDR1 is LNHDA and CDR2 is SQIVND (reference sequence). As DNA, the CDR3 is TGTGCCAGTAGAACTACCCGGGACTCCTCCGAGCAGTACTTC. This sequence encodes CASRTTRDSSEQYF.

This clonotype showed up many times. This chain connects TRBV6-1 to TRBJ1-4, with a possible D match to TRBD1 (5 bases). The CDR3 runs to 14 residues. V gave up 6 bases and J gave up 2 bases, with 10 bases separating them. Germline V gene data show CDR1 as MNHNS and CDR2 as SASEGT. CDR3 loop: CASRKTVTNEKLFF. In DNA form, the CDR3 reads TGTGCCAGCAGAAAGACAGTTACTAATGAAAAACTGTTTTTT.

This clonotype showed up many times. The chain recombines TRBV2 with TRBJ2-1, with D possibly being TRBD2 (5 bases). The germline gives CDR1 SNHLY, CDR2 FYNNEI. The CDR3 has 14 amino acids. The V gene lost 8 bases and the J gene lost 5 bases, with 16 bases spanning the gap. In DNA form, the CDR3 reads TGTGCCAGCCTTCCTATCGGGATTCACAATGAGCAGTTCTTC. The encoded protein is CASLPIGIHNEQFF.

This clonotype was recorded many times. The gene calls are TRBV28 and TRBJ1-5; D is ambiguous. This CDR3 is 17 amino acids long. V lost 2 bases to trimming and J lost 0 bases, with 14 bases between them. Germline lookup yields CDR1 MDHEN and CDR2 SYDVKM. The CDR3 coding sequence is TGTGCCAGCAGTTTAGTTGGGAACTTCGATAGCAATCAGCCCCAGCATTTT. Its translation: CASSLVGNFDSNQPQHF.

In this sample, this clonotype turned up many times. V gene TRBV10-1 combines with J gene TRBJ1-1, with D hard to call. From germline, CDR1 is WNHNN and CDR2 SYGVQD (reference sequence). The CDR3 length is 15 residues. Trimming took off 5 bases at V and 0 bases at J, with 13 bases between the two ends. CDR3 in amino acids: CASSPTRRMNTEAFF. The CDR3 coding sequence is TGCGCCAGCAGTCCTACCCGAAGGATGAACACTGAAGCTTTCTTT.

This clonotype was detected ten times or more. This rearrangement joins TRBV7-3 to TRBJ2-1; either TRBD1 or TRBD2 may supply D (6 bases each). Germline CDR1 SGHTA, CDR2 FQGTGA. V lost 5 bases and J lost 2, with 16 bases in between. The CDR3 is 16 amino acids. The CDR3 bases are TGTGCCAGCAGCAGAGATGGGGGGCTGCCCTACAATGAGCAGTTCTTC. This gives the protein CASSRDGGLPYNEQFF.

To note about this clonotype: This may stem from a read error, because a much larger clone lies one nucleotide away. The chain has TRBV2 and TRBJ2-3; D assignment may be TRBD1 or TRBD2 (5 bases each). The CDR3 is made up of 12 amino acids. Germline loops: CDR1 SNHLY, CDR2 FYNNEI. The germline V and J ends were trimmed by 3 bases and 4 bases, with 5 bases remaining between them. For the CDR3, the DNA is TGTGCCAGCAGTGAGGGGGCAGATACGCAGTATTTT. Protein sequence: CASSEGADTQYF.

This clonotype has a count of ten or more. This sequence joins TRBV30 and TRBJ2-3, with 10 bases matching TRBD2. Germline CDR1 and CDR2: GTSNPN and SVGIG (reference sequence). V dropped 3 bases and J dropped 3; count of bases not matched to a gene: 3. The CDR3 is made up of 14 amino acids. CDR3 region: CAWRTSGNTDTQYF. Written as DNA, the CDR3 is TGTGCCTGGAGAACTAGCGGGAATACAGATACGCAGTATTTT.

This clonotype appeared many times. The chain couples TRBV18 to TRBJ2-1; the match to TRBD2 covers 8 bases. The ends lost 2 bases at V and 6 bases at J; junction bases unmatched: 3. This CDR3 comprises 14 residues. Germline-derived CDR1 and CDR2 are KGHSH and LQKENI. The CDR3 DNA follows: TGTGCCAGCTCACCAGGAACTAGCGGCAATGAGCAGTTCTTC. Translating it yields CASSPGTSGNEQFF.

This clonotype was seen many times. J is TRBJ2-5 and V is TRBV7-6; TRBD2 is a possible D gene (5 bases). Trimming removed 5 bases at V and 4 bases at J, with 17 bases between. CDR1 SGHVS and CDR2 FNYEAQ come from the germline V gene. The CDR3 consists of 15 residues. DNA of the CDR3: TGTGCCAGCAGCCCCCCCACATCCCGGGGAGAGACCCAGTACTTC. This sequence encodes CASSPPTSRGETQYF.

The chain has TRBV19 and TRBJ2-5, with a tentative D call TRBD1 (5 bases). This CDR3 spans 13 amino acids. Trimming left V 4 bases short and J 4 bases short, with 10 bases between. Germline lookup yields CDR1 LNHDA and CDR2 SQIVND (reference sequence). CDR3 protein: CASSRGIRETQYF. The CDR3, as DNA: TGTGCCAGTAGTAGGGGCATCCGAGAGACCCAGTACTTC.

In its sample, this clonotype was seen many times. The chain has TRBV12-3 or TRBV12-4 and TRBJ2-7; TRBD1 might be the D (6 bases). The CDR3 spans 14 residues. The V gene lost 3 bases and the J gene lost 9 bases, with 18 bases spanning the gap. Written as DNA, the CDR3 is TGTGCCAGCAGTTTTTGGGGGCACCATCTTGGGCAGTACTTC. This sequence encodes CASSFWGHHLGQYF.

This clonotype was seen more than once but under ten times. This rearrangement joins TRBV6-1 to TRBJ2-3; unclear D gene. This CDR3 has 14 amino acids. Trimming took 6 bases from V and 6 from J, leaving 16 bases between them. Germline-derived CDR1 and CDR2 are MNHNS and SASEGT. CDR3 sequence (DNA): TGTGCCAGCAGATGGGATCATTCATCGGATACGCAGTATTTT. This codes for CASRWDHSSDTQYF.

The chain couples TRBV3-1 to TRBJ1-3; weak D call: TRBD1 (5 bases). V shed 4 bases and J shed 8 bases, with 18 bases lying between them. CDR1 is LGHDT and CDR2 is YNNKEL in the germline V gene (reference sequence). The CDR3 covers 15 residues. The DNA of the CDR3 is TGTGCCAGCAGCCCCCCAAGCGGGGGGGGGGACACCATATATTTT. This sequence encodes CASSPPSGGGDTIYF. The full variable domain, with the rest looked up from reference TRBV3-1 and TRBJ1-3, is DTAVSQTPKYLVTQMGNDKSIKCEQNLGHDTMYWYKQDSKKFLKIMFSYNNKELIINETVPNRFSPKSPDKAHLNLHINSLELGDSAVYFCASSPPSGGGDTIYFGEGSWLTVV.

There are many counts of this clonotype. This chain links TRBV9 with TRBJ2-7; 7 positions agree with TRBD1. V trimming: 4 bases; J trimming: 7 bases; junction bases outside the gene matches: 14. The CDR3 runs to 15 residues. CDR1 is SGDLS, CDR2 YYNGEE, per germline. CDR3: CASSSRGSSLGEQYF. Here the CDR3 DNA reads TGTGCCAGCAGCTCCAGGGGGTCCTCGCTTGGAGAGCAGTACTTC.

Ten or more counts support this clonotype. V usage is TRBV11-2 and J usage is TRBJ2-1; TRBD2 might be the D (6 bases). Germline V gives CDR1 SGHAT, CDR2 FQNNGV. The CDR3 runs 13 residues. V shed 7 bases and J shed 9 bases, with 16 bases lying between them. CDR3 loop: CASNKGGITEQFF. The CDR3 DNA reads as TGTGCCAGCAACAAAGGCGGGATTACTGAGCAGTTCTTC.

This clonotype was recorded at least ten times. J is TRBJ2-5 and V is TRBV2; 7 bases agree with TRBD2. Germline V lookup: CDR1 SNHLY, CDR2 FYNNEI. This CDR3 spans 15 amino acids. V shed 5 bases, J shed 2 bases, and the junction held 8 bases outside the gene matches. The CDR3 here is CASSQASGGQETQYF. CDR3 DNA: TGTGCCAGCAGTCAGGCTAGCGGAGGGCAAGAGACCCAGTACTTC.

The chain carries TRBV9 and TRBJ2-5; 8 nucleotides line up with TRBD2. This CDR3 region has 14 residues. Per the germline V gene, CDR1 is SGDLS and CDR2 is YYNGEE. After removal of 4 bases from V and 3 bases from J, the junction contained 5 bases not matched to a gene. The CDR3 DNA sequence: TGTGCCAGCAGCTTGAGCGGGAGAGAAGAGACCCAGTACTTC. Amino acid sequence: CASSLSGREETQYF.

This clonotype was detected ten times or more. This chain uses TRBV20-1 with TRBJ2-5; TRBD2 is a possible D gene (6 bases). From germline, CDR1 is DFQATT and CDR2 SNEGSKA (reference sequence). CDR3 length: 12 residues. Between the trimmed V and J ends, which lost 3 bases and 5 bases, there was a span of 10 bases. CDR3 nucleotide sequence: TGCAGTGCTAGCGGGAGTGAGGAGACCCAGTACTTC. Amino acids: CSASGSEETQYF.

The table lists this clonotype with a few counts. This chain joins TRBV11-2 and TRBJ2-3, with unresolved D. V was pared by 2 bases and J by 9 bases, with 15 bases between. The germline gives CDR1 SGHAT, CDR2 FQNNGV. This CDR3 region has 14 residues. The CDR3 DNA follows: TGTGCCAGCAGCTTACCTGCCTTGGGAACCACGCAGTATTTT. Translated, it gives CASSLPALGTTQYF. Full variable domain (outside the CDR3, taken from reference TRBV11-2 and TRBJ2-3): EAGVAQSPRYKIIEKRQSVAFWCNPISGHATLYWYQQILGQGPKLLIQFQNNGVVDDSQLPKDRFSAERLKGVDSTLKIQPAKLEDSAVYLCASSLPALGTTQYFGPGTRLTVL.

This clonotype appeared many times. CDR3 amino acids: CAWSTPHSGTYEQYF. The CDR3 DNA reads TGTGCCTGGAGTACCCCCCATAGCGGAACCTACGAGCAGTACTTC. The V gene is TRBV30, the J gene TRBJ2-7; TRBD2 is a possible D gene (6 bases). The CDR3 spans 15 residues. Looked up from germline, CDR1 is GTSNPN and CDR2 is SVGIG (reference sequence). V lost 2 bases, J lost 2 bases, and 16 bases lay in between.